Only one count was recorded for the clone carrying this T cell receptor (beta chain). The antigen remains unidentified. The V and J ends lost 4 bases and 6 bases, in that order; junction bases with no gene match: 3. The CDR3 length is 13 residues. Germline assignment: CDR1 MNHNY and CDR2 SVGAGI (reference sequence). PCR amplification relied on 60 Vbeta primers (plus 13 Jbeta primers). Clones were sequenced by immunoSEQ multiplex PCR, and TCRdb holds only the in-frame ones, with some missing. Altogether 75,000 or so clones are present, 60% to 80% being singletons, with the ten largest covering 22%. The data derive from a study of cytomegalovirus exposure and HLA in healthy donors. General observations from the study: Some segments of the V type, notably TRBV6-2 and TRBV6-3, were excluded as indistinguishable. Prior analysis indicated that the majority of TCR beta V segments exhibited productivity approximately 90% or approximately 30% of the time. TCR beta sequences reportedly predicted most subjects' HLA-A and HLA-B alleles accurately. In a later analysis, most CMV-associated TCR beta chains appeared HLA-restricted.

Source material: PBMCs. V is TRBV6-6 and J is TRBJ1-2, with TRBD1 matching over 9 bases. The sequence derives from a woman aged 25-40 years in good health and CMV-seropositive. In nucleotides, the CDR3 is TGTGCCAGCAGTTGGGGACAGGGCAATGGCTACACCTTC. Translation gives CASSWGQGNGYTF.